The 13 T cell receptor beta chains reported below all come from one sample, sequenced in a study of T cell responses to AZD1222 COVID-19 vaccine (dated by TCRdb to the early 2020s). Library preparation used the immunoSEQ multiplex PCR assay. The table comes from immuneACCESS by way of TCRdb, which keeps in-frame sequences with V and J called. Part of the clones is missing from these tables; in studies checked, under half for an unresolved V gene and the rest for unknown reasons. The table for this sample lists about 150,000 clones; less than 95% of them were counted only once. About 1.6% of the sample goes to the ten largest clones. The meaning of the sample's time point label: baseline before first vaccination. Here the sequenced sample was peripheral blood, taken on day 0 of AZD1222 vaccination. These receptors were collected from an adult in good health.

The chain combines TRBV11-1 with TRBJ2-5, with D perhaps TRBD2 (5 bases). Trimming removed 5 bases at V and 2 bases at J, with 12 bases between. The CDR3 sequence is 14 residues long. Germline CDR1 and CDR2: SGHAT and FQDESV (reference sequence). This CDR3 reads CASSPRAVQETQYF. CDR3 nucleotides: TGTGCCAGCAGCCCCCGAGCGGTGCAAGAGACCCAGTACTTC.

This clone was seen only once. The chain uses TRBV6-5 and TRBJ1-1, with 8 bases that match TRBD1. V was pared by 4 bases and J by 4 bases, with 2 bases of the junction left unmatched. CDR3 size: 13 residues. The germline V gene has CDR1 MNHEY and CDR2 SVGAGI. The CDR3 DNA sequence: TGTGCCAGCAGTTTGACAGGGGCCACTGAAGCTTTCTTT. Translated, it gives CASSLTGATEAFF.

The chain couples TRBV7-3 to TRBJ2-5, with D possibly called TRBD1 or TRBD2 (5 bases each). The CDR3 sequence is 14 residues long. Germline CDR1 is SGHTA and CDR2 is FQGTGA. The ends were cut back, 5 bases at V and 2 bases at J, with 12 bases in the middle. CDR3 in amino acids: CASSPLGGQETQYF. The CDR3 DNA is TGTGCCAGCAGCCCTCTTGGGGGTCAAGAGACCCAGTACTTC.

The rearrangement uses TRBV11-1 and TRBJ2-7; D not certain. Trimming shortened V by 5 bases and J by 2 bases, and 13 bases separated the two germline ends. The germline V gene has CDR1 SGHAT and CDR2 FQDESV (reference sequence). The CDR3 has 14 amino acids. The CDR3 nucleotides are TGTGCCAGCAGCACCCGGACCGGTACCTACGAGCAGTACTTC. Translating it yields CASSTRTGTYEQYF.

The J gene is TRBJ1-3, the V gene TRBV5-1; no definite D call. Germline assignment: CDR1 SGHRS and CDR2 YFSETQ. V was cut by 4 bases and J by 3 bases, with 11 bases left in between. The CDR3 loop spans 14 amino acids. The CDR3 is CASSPGSGGNTIYF. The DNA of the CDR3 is TGCGCCAGCAGCCCCGGGTCAGGTGGAAACACCATATATTTT. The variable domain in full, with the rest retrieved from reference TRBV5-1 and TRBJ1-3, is KAGVTQTPRYLIKTRGQQVTLSCSPISGHRSVSWYQQTPGQGLQFLFEYFSETQRNKGNFPGRFSGRQFSNSRSEMNVSTLELGDSALYLCASSPGSGGNTIYFGEGSWLTVV.

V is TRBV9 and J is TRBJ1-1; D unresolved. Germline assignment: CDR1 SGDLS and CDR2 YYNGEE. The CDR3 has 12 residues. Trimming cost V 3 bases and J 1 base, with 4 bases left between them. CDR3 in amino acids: CASSAENTEAFF. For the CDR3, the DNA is TGTGCCAGCAGCGCGGAGAACACTGAAGCTTTCTTT.

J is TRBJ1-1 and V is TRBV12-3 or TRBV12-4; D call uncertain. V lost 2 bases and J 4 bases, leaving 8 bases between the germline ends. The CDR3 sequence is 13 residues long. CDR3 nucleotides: TGTGCCAGCAGTTTATTGGGCGGCACTGAAGCTTTCTTT. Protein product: CASSLLGGTEAFF.

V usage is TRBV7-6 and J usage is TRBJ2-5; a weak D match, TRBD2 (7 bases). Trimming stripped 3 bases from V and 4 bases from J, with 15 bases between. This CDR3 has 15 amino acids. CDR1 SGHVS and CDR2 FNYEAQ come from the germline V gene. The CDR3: CASSFGGGHIETQYF. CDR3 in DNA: TGTGCCAGCAGCTTCGGCGGGGGCCACATAGAGACCCAGTACTTC.

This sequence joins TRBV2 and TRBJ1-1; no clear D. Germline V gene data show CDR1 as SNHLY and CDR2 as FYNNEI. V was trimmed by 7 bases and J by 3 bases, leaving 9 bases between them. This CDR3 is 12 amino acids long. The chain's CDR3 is CASIEGDTEAFF. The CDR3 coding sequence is TGTGCCAGCATCGAGGGTGACACTGAAGCTTTCTTT.

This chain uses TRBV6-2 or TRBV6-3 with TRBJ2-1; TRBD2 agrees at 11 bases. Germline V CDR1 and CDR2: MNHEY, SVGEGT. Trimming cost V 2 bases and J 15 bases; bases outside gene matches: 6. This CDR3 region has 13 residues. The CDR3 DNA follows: TGTGCCAGCAGTTACATGACTAGCGGGGTCGGGTTCTTC. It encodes CASSYMTSGVGFF.

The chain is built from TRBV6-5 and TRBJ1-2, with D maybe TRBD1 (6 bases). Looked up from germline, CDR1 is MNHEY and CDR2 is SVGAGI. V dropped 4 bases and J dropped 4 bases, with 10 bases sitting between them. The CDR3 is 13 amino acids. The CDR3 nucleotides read TGTGCCAGCAGTTCGGGACAAACCTATGGCTACACCTTC. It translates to CASSSGQTYGYTF.

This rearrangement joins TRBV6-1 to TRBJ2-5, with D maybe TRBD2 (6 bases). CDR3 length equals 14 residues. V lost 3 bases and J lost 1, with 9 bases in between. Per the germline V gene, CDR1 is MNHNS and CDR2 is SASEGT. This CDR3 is CASSESGSQETQYF. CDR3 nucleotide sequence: TGTGCCAGCAGTGAGAGCGGGTCCCAAGAGACCCAGTACTTC.

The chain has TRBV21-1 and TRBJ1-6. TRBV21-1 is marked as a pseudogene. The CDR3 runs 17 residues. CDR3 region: CASSKELGYPYNSPLHF. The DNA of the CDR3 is TGTGCCAGCAGCAAAGAATTGGGGTACCCCTATAATTCACCCCTCCACTTT.